A selection of T cell receptor beta chains follows, all from one sample in a study of blood T cell repertoires in COVID-19. Libraries were prepared by immunoSEQ multiplex PCR; TCRdb keeps only in-frame clonotypes and omits some of them. The repertoire holds a few hundred thousand clones, roughly 90% seen once, with about 1.8% in the top ten. The sample taken for sequencing was peripheral blood. The origin of the receptors is a man in his 70s with acute or convalescent COVID-19. CDR3s include the opening cysteine and the closing phenylalanine or tryptophan. A D gene is named only where the DNA matches it firmly. Part of the rows lack a size; the others show once, few, many or a class for expanded clones.

>.|TRBJ2-7|.|TRBV21-1
TGTGCCAGCAGCACAACAGGGGTGACCTACGAGCAGTACTTC
CASSTTGVTYEQYF
>.|TRBJ1-3|.|TRBV9
TGTGCCAGCAGCGTAGCCAGTACATCTGGAAACACCATATATTTT
CASSVASTSGNTIYF
>TRBD1|TRBJ2-3|.|TRBV9
TGTGCCAGCAGCCCCCAGACAGGGGGCCTCACAGATACGCAGTATTTT
CASSPQTGGLTDTQYF
>TRBD1|TRBJ1-5|.|TRBV7-2
TGTGCCAGCAGCTTAGTTGGGACAGGGGATCAGCCCCAGCATTTT
CASSLVGTGDQPQHF
>.|TRBJ2-3|.|TRBV11-2
TGTGCCAGCAGCTTACGTCCAGGGATTAGCACAGATACGCAGTATTTT
CASSLRPGISTDTQYF
>.|TRBJ1-6|.|TRBV3-1/TRBV3-2
TGTGCCAGCAGCCAAGTGCCCGGTTCACCCCTCCACTTT
CASSQVPGSPLHF
>.|TRBJ1-4|once|TRBV30
TGTGCCTGGAGATTGGGGGGGGCCGCCACTAATGAAAAACTGTTTTTT
CAWRLGGAATNEKLFF
>TRBD1|TRBJ1-1|.|TRBV28
TGTGCCAGCAGGGGTAGACAGGGGGCCCAAGCTTTCTTT
CASRGRQGAQAFF
>TRBD2|TRBJ2-1|.|TRBV25-1
TGTGCCAGCAGTGATACGACTAGCGGGAGGACCTACAATGAGCAGTTCTTC
CASSDTTSGRTYNEQFF
>.|TRBJ1-1|few|TRBV27
TGTGCCAGCAGCCAACAGGGTCGCACTGAAGCTTTCTTT
CASSQQGRTEAFF
>TRBD1|TRBJ1-5|.|TRBV19
TGTGCCAGTAGTGAGGCAGGGGGCTACAATCAGCCCCAGCATTTT
CASSEAGGYNQPQHF
>TRBD1|TRBJ2-1|.|TRBV7-9
TGTGCCAGCAGCTTTTCGACAGGGGGTTCCTACAATGAGCAGTTCTTC
CASSFSTGGSYNEQFF
>.|TRBJ2-3|once|TRBV4-3
TGCGCCAGCAGCCAAGAAGGAGGGGGGGGCATTCGGGCAGATACGCAGTATTTT
CASSQEGGGGIRADTQYF
>TRBD2|TRBJ2-1|few|TRBV4-3
TGCGCCAGCAGCCAGGTTAGCGGGCAATCCTACAATGAGCAGTTCTTC
CASSQVSGQSYNEQFF
>TRBD1|TRBJ2-2|.|TRBV5-4
TGTGCCAGCAGCTTCAGGGGGCGTGGGCGCACCGGGGAGCTGTTTTTT
CASSFRGRGRTGELFF
>TRBD1|TRBJ2-1|.|TRBV24-1
TGTGCCACCAGTGATTTGTCAGGGGGCCGGGATGAGCAGTTCTTC
CATSDLSGGRDEQFF
>.|TRBJ1-2|.|TRBV16
TGTGCCAGCAGCCAATCATCTGGGGGCGGTGGCTACACCTTC
CASSQSSGGGGYTF
>.|TRBJ2-3|once|TRBV5-1
TGCGCCAGCAGCTCTGGAGCAGTAGGTGGCCCAGATACGCAGTATTTT
CASSSGAVGGPDTQYF
>.|TRBJ1-2|few|TRBV6-5
TGTGCCACCTCTAGGCCCTCTAACTATGGCTACACCTTC
CATSRPSNYGYTF
>.|TRBJ2-1|.|TRBV3-1/TRBV3-2
TGTGCCAGCAGCCATGACGGCCCCGCTAGCAATGAGCAGTTCTTC
CASSHDGPASNEQFF
>.|TRBJ2-3|.|TRBV5-6
TGTGCCAGCAGCTTCGGGGGGCGTGGGACAGATACGCAGTATTTT
CASSFGGRGTDTQYF
>TRBD1|TRBJ1-5|.|TRBV3-1/TRBV3-2
TGTGCCAGCAGTTTCGACAGGGAACAGCCCCAGCATTTT
CASSFDREQPQHF
>.|TRBJ2-1|.|TRBV5-1
TGCGCCAGCAGCTTGTTCATACAGGCCTACAATGAGCAGTTCTTC
CASSLFIQAYNEQFF
>.|TRBJ2-1|.|TRBV5-4
TGTGCCAGCAGCCACACTTTAGGGAGCTCCTACAATGAGCAGTTCTTC
CASSHTLGSSYNEQFF
>.|TRBJ2-5|.|TRBV28
TGTGCCAGCAGTCGGCGCGCGGGGCAAGAGACCCAGTACTTC
CASSRRAGQETQYF
>.|TRBJ1-2|.|TRBV3-1/TRBV3-2
TGTGCCAGCAGCCAAGATCGGCCGGAGCCGATCACTTTC
CASSQDRPEPITF
>TRBD2|TRBJ2-2|.|TRBV18
TGTGCCAGCTCACCGGTGACTAGCGGATACGGGGAGCTGTTTTTT
CASSPVTSGYGELFF
>.|TRBJ2-1|once|TRBV28
TGTGCCAGCAGTTTATACCGGAATGAGCAGTTCTTC
CASSLYRNEQFF
>TRBD1|TRBJ1-5|.|TRBV5-4
TGTGCCAGCAGCCGAGGGACAGGCAATCAGCCCCAGCATTTT
CASSRGTGNQPQHF
>TRBD2|TRBJ2-5|.|TRBV2
TGTGCCAGCACCAGGACTAGCGGGAGCTTGGAGACCCAGTACTTC
CASTRTSGSLETQYF
>TRBD2|TRBJ2-5|.|TRBV2
TGTGCCAGCAGTCGAGGGACTAGCGGCCAAGTTTCAGAGACCCAGTACTTC
CASSRGTSGQVSETQYF
>.|TRBJ2-7|.|TRBV21-1
TGTGCCAGCAGCAAAAGAAGGAGTTCGGGGACAGGGAATTACGAGCAGTACTTC
CASSKRRSSGTGNYEQYF
>.|TRBJ2-7|.|TRBV7-9
TGTGCCAGCAGCTTAATAGAGGGGACAAGCGAGCAGTACTTC
CASSLIEGTSEQYF